The source of this T cell receptor beta chain is a study of cytomegalovirus exposure and HLA in healthy donors. With respect to this clone: Its antigen is not identified.

Findings and caveats of the study: In an earlier analysis, in 620 or so donors, most V segments appeared productive either ~90% or ~30% of the time. Many donors carried some public TCRs, although rarity characterized most TCR sequences. Altogether, 160 or so TCR beta chains were recorded as cytomegalovirus-associated. TCR beta V- and J-gene trimming, according to a later analysis, was linked to a missense DCLRE1C variant.

The PCR made use of 60 Vbeta and 13 Jbeta primers. Produced via immunoSEQ multiplex PCR; TCRdb's table is partial and in-frame only. The sample has around 140,000 clones; 75% to 85% are singletons. V shed 6 bases, J shed 0 bases, and the junction held 4 bases outside the gene matches. Germline V gives CDR1 SNHLY, CDR2 FYNNEI. The CDR3 is 17 amino acids. J is TRBJ2-2 and V is TRBV2; TRBD2 matches 13 bases. The sequence was obtained from a woman aged 40 to 49 in good health and CMV-seronegative. Sequencing was done on a sample of PBMCs. As DNA, the CDR3 is TGTGCCAGCAGGAGGACTAGCGGGGGCCCGAACACCGGGGAGCTGTTTTTT. Amino acids: CASRRTSGGPNTGELFF.